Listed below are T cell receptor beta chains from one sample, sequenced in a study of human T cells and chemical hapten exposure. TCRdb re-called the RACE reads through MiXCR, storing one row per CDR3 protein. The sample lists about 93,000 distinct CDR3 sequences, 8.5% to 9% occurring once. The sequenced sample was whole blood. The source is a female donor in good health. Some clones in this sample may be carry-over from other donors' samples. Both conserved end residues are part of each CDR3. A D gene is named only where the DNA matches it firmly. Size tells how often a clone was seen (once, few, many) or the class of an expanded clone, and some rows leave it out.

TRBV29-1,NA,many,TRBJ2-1,TGCAGCGTTTACGGGCCGTACAATGAGCAGTTCTTC,CSVYGPYNEQFF
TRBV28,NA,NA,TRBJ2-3,TGTGCCAGCAGTTCCCCAGGGACCACAGGAGATACGCAGTATTTT,CASSSPGTTGDTQYF
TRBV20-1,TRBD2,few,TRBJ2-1,TGCAGTGCTTACCCCGGGACTAGCGGGGGAGATGAGCAGTTCTTC,CSAYPGTSGGDEQFF
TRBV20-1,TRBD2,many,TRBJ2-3,TGCAGTGTTCCCGGGACTAGGGATGATACGCAGTATTTT,CSVPGTRDDTQYF
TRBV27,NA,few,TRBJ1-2,TGTGCCAGCAGTTTAGGTGGCGGCTATGGCTACACCTTC,CASSLGGGYGYTF
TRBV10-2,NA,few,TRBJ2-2,TGCGCCAGCAGTGTAAAGGCCGGGGAGCTGTTTTTT,CASSVKAGELFF
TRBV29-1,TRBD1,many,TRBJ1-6,TGCAGCGTAGCCACAGGGGGCCGATCACCCCTCCACTTT,CSVATGGRSPLHF
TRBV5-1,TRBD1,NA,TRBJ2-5,TGCGCCAGCAGCTCCGGGACAGGACAAGAGACCCAGTACTTC,CASSSGTGQETQYF
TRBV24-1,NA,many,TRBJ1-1,TGTGCCACCAGTGATTTAATGCGGGGGGAAGAAAGACTGAACACTGAAGCTTTCTTT,CATSDLMRGEERLNTEAFF
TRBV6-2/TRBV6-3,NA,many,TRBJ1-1,TGTGCCAGCAGCCGACCCGGACCCGACAACACTGAAGCTTTCTTT,CASSRPGPDNTEAFF
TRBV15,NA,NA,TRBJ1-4,TGTGCCACCAGCATTCGGGGGGCAGGTGAAAAACTGTTTTTT,CATSIRGAGEKLFF
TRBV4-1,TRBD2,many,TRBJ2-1,TGCGCCAGCAGCCATCGGCCCACTAGCGGGAGAGAGTACAATGAGCAGTTCTTC,CASSHRPTSGREYNEQFF
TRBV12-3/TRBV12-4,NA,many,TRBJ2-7,TGTGCCAGCGCAACCTCCAGGGGCCTATTCAATGAGCAGTACTTC,CASATSRGLFNEQYF
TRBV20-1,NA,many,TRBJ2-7,TGCAGGGCATCGGAGCCGGGCAGGGGCTCCTACGAGCAGTACTTC,CRASEPGRGSYEQYF
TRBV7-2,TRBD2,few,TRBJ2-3,TGTGCCAGCAGCTTAGCCCCAGCGGGAGGGGAAGATACGCAGTATTTT,CASSLAPAGGEDTQYF
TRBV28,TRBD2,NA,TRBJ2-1,TGTGCCAGCATCAAGCGGGAGGGCCGCAATGAGCAGTTCTTC,CASIKREGRNEQFF